The clone carrying this TCR beta chain was recorded once. It was with 60 Vbeta and 13 Jbeta primers that the PCR ran. The method was immunoSEQ multiplex PCR; TCRdb's version includes in-frame clones alone and lacks a portion of them. The profile shows around 150,000 clones, roughly four fifths of them singletons. This CDR3 contains 13 residues. Germline-derived CDR1 and CDR2 are SNHLY and FYNNEI. The germline V and J ends were trimmed by 5 bases and 7 bases, with 14 bases remaining between them. The data originate from a study of cytomegalovirus exposure and HLA in healthy donors. The V and J genes are TRBV2 and TRBJ1-2; D gene unclear. The TCR comes from a man between 35 and 55 years old in good health and CMV-seronegative. Sequencing was done on a sample of PBMCs. The CDR3 DNA follows: TGTGCCAGCAGTTGGACGGAGGTTGGTGGCTACACCTTC. Amino acid sequence: CASSWTEVGGYTF.